These 28 T cell receptor beta chains were all obtained from the same sample, sequenced in a study of prognosis after radiotherapy for stage I lung cancer. Multiplex PCR, run in two rounds, amplified TCR beta CDR3 from genomic DNA. During first-round PCR, primers specific to each TRBV and TRBJ gene were used. TCRdb processed the multiplex PCR reads anew with MiXCR; each CDR3 protein has one entry. The table has approximately 20,000 distinct CDR3 sequences, less than 50% seen once. The input for sequencing was PBMCs, taken before or after stereotactic body radiation therapy (not recorded which). All receptors come from a donor over 45 with non-small cell lung cancer.

This clonotype came up many times. This sequence joins TRBV7-2 and TRBJ2-7; 10 nucleotides align to TRBD1. The CDR3 length is 14 residues. Germline lookup yields CDR1 SGHTA and CDR2 FQGNSA. The V and J ends lost 3 bases and 3 bases, in that order; junction bases with no gene match: 2. The CDR3, as DNA: TGTGCCAGCAGCTTCCGGACAGGGGGCTACGAGCAGTACTTC. Protein sequence: CASSFRTGGYEQYF.

As regards this clonotype: The germline gene is not matched at one end of the junction; a read error may be the cause. The chain uses TRBV5-1 and TRBJ2-7; 9 nucleotides match TRBD2. The germline V gene has CDR1 SGHRS and CDR2 YFSETQ. CDR3 length: 15 residues. The CDR3 DNA follows: TGCGCCAGCAGCGCCGTACTAGCGGGTACCTACCAGCAGTACTTC. Translation gives CASSAVLAGTYQQYF.

This clonotype was counted ten times or more. The rearrangement joins TRBV30 to TRBJ1-6, with D possibly being TRBD1 (6 bases). This CDR3 contains 13 residues. In germline, CDR1 is GTSNPN, CDR2 SVGIG (reference sequence). Trimming cost V 3 bases and J 8 bases, with 11 bases left between them. The CDR3 DNA reads TGTGCCTGGAGGCGGGACACTTATTCACCCCTCCACTTT. It yields the protein CAWRRDTYSPLHF.

The count of this clonotype is one. At one end, the junction sequence differs from germline, possibly due to a read error. The chain has TRBV15 and TRBJ1-2; D is perhaps TRBD1 (6 bases). Germline lookup yields CDR1 LNHNV and CDR2 YYDKDF (reference sequence). The CDR3 loop spans 17 amino acids. The CDR3 DNA reads TGTACCACCAGCACAGATCGATCCGGGGGGGCCAGCTATGGCTACACCTTC. Translating it yields CTTSTDRSGGASYGYTF.

The genes are TRBV20-1 and TRBJ2-1, with 10 positions matching TRBD2. After removal of 6 bases from V and 6 bases from J, the junction contained 11 bases not matched to a gene. This CDR3 region has 15 residues. CDR1 and CDR2 from the germline V gene are DFQATT and SNEGSKA (reference sequence). CDR3 nucleotides: TGCAGTGCACGAAAGTCTAGCGGGAGTGTCAATGAGCAGTTCTTC. Translation: CSARKSSGSVNEQFF.

The chain links TRBV2 to TRBJ2-2; weak D call: TRBD1 (6 bases). The CDR3 loop spans 12 amino acids. V was clipped by 5 bases and J by 6 bases, with 7 bases between them. CDR1 is SNHLY, CDR2 FYNNEI, per germline. CDR3 in amino acids: CASSYRAGELFF. CDR3 nucleotide sequence: TGTGCCAGCAGTTACAGGGCCGGGGAGCTGTTTTTT.

In this sample, this clonotype turned up many times. This could be a read error, since a much larger clone is one nucleotide away. V is TRBV12-3 or TRBV12-4 and J is TRBJ2-7, with 7 bases fitting TRBD1. CDR3 length: 11 amino acids. The trim removed 11 bases at V and 5 bases at J, leaving 6 bases unmatched. The CDR3 here is CACAGGDEQYF. CDR3 DNA sequence: TGTGCCTGCGCAGGGGGAGACGAGCAGTACTTC.

Regarding this clonotype: One end of the junction fails to match germline, which may point to a read error. This chain joins TRBV9 and TRBJ2-2; D uncertain. There are 14 residues in the CDR3. Germline loops: CDR1 SGDLS, CDR2 YYNGEE. The CDR3 protein is CSSSVSPVSGELFF. The CDR3 DNA sequence: TGTTCCAGCAGCGTGTCCCCGGTTTCCGGGGAGCTGTTTTTT.

This clonotype was seen repeatedly, ten times or more. The CDR3, as DNA: TGCGCCAGCAGCTCCGACCCCGAGACAGCCTATGGCTACACCTTC. Its translation is CASSSDPETAYGYTF. This chain links TRBV5-1 with TRBJ1-2, with D perhaps matching TRBD1 (5 bases). The germline V gene encodes CDR1 SGHRS and CDR2 YFSETQ. The CDR3 totals 15 residues. V gave up 3 bases and J gave up 4 bases, with 16 bases separating them.

The V call is TRBV7-3, the J call TRBJ1-6, with TRBD1 matching 8 bases. CDR3 length: 18 amino acids. Germline V lookup: CDR1 SGHTA, CDR2 FQGTGA. V dropped 6 bases and J dropped 5; count of bases not matched to a gene: 15. As DNA, the CDR3 is TGTGCCAGCAGAGGTCAGAGGGACAGGCACTTTGATAATTCACCCCTCCACTTT. Amino acids: CASRGQRDRHFDNSPLHF.

To note about this clonotype: The junction shows a germline mismatch at one end, possibly a read error. This sequence joins TRBV7-9 and TRBJ2-1, with D perhaps TRBD1 (6 bases). The CDR3 has 12 amino acids. Germline-derived CDR1 and CDR2 are SEHNR and FQNEAQ (reference sequence). CDR3 sequence: CANSPGVNEQFF. The CDR3 DNA sequence: TGTGCCAACAGCCCAGGGGTAAATGAGCAGTTCTTC.

This clonotype was seen repeatedly, ten times or more. V and J are TRBV2 and TRBJ1-1; D unclear. CDR3 length: 11 amino acids. The V and J ends lost 4 bases and 6 bases respectively, with 6 bases between them. Germline lookup yields CDR1 SNHLY and CDR2 FYNNEI. The CDR3 DNA reads TGTGCCAGCAGTGGGAGGGCTGAAGCTTTCTTT. It encodes CASSGRAEAFF.

The chain carries TRBV15 and TRBJ1-5, with TRBD1 matching 8 bases. The germline gives CDR1 LNHNV, CDR2 YYDKDF (reference sequence). The CDR3 has 17 amino acids. With V trimmed by 2 bases and J by 1 base, 7 bases remained unmatched. Here the CDR3 reads CATSRKTGASSNQPQHF. Here the CDR3 DNA reads TGTGCCACCAGCAGAAAGACAGGGGCGTCGAGCAATCAGCCCCAGCATTTT.

This clonotype was recorded a few times. The rearrangement links TRBV27 to TRBJ2-5; 11 bases line up with TRBD1. The J segment lost 5 bases and the V segment lost 4 bases, leaving 6 bases of the junction unmatched. The CDR3 extends over 15 amino acids. CDR1 and CDR2 (germline): MNHEY, SMNVEV (reference sequence). CDR3 loop: CASSSRTGGWETQYF. CDR3 coding DNA: TGTGCCAGCAGTTCCAGGACAGGGGGCTGGGAGACCCAGTACTTC.

The chain links TRBV6-2 or TRBV6-3 to TRBJ2-1, with TRBD2 matching over 11 bases. With V trimmed by 6 bases and J by 4 bases, 8 bases remained unmatched. The germline V gene encodes CDR1 MNHEY and CDR2 SVGEGT. The CDR3 totals 16 residues. CDR3 in amino acids: CASRGPGLAAYNEQFF. The DNA for the CDR3 is TGTGCCAGCAGGGGACCGGGACTAGCGGCATACAATGAGCAGTTCTTC.

As concerns this clonotype: Since a much larger clone is just one base distant, this may be a read error. The chain has TRBV7-7 and TRBJ2-1; the D gene is possibly TRBD1 (7 bases). CDR3 length: 15 residues. Germline V lookup: CDR1 SSHAT, CDR2 FNYEAQ (reference sequence). The CDR3 region has the DNA TGTGCCAGCAGCTCGGGGGCAGGGGGACACAATGAGCATTTCTTC. This gives the protein CASSSGAGGHNEHFF. The complete variable domain, with remaining parts taken from reference TRBV7-7 and TRBJ2-1, reads GAGVSQSPRYKVTKRGQDVTLRCDPISSHATLYWYQQALGQGPEFLTYFNYEAQPDKSGLPSDRFSAERPEGSISTLTIQRTEQRDSAMYRCASSSGAGGHNEHFFGPGTRLTVL.

V and J are TRBV7-3 and TRBJ2-3, with D hard to call. The germline V gene has CDR1 SGHTA and CDR2 FQGTGA. V lost 2 bases to trimming and J lost 2 bases, with 11 bases between them. This CDR3 is 15 amino acids long. The CDR3 protein is CASSLSGLDTDTQYF. In nucleotides, the CDR3 is TGTGCCAGCAGCTTATCGGGTCTCGACACAGATACGCAGTATTTT.

This clonotype was counted ten times or more. The chain couples TRBV5-1 to TRBJ2-2; D not resolved. Germline CDR1 is SGHRS and CDR2 is YFSETQ. Trimming removed 4 bases from V and 3 bases from J, with 4 bases in between. This CDR3 spans 12 amino acids. The CDR3 region is CASSLDTGELFF. CDR3 DNA sequence: TGCGCCAGCAGCCTAGACACCGGGGAGCTGTTTTTT.

As concerns this clonotype: A much larger clone sits a single nucleotide away, making a read error possible. The CDR3 sequence: CASSTDTEAFF. Written as DNA, the CDR3 is TGTGCCAGCAGTACTGACACTGAAGCTTTCTTT. The chain combines TRBV25-1 with TRBJ1-1; D gene ambiguous. The V and J ends lost 5 bases and 3 bases respectively, with 4 bases between them. The germline V gene encodes CDR1 MGHDK and CDR2 SYGVNS. The CDR3 covers 11 residues.

About this clonotype: A far larger clone differs by one base, so this is likely a read error. The V and J genes are TRBV2 and TRBJ1-2; maybe TRBD1 (5 bases). Germline V gene sequence: CDR1 SNHLY, CDR2 FYNNEI. The CDR3 covers 13 residues. Trimming took off 5 bases at V and 5 bases at J, with 12 bases between the two ends. CDR3 DNA sequence: TGTGCCAGCAGTCGGGGGGTGGAATATGGCTACACCTTC. Protein product: CASSRGVEYGYTF.

This clonotype showed up just a few times. It may be a read error: a sequence one base away is much more abundant. The chain joins TRBV2 to TRBJ2-1, with TRBD1 as a possible D gene (6 bases). The CDR3 consists of 16 residues. The germline V and J ends were trimmed by 9 bases and 11 bases, with 29 bases remaining between them. From germline, CDR1 is SNHLY and CDR2 FYNNEI. The CDR3 loop is CASFFRGVGLRNKQFF. The CDR3 coding sequence is TGTGCCAGTTTTTTCAGGGGCGTGGGGCTGCGTAATAAGCAGTTCTTC.

This chain connects TRBV6-1 to TRBJ2-3; D remains ambiguous. This CDR3 region has 13 residues. Germline CDR1 is MNHNS and CDR2 is SASEGT. Trimming stripped 6 bases from V and 7 bases from J, with 14 bases between. CDR3 amino acids: CASRRPPAYTQYF. CDR3 nucleotide sequence: TGTGCCAGCAGACGGCCCCCGGCGTATACGCAGTATTTT.

The V gene is TRBV7-2, the J gene TRBJ2-3; D may be TRBD2 (5 bases). The germline V gene encodes CDR1 SGHTA and CDR2 FQGNSA. This CDR3 contains 13 residues. The V end was cut by 6 bases, the J end by 6 bases, with 13 bases between. CDR3 nucleotides: TGTGCCAGCAGTCGAGGGCGCATTGATACGCAGTATTTT. It translates to CASSRGRIDTQYF.

The chain has TRBV28 and TRBJ2-7, with D possibly matching TRBD2 (6 bases). V was cut by 11 bases and J by 3 bases, with 20 bases left in between. Germline CDR1 MDHEN, CDR2 SYDVKM. The CDR3 has 14 residues. This CDR3 is CASRKRAGFYEQYF. The CDR3 DNA is TGTGCCTCCCGGAAGAGAGCGGGCTTCTACGAGCAGTACTTC.

About this clonotype: Because the CDR3 is missing its conserved closing phenylalanine or tryptophan, this is likely a read error. V gene TRBV10-3 combines with J gene TRBJ1-6; 7 bases are shared with TRBD1. The CDR3 runs 13 residues. Germline V gene lookup returns CDR1 ENHRY and CDR2 SYGVKD. The CDR3 DNA follows: TGTGCCATCCGAGACAGGGCTAATTCGCCCCTCCACTCT. Amino acids: CAIRDRANSPLHS.

This clonotype has only one observation. The chain carries TRBV5-1 and TRBJ2-7, with TRBD1 identical over 7 bases. Germline V gene data show CDR1 as SGHRS and CDR2 as YFSETQ. After removal of 4 bases from V and 6 bases from J, the junction contained 4 bases not matched to a gene. The length of the CDR3 is 12 residues. The CDR3 here is CASSLTGSEQYF. CDR3 nucleotides: TGCGCCAGCAGCCTGACAGGGTCCGAGCAGTACTTC.

In its sample, this clonotype was seen many times. The chain recombines TRBV6-1 with TRBJ2-5, with no clear D. V was shortened by 6 bases and J by 5 bases, with 19 bases between the two germline ends. CDR3 length equals 15 residues. Germline CDR1 MNHNS, CDR2 SASEGT. The DNA of the CDR3 is TGTGCCAGCAGCGGTTCCCCGAGAAGTAAGGAGACCCAGTACTTC. The encoded protein is CASSGSPRSKETQYF.

Ten or more counts support this clonotype. This chain joins TRBV6-2 or TRBV6-3 and TRBJ1-5; TRBD1 is a possible D gene (6 bases). The germline V gene encodes CDR1 MNHEY and CDR2 SVGEGT. Trimming removed 1 base from V and 4 bases from J, with 8 bases in between. The CDR3 sequence is 14 residues long. In nucleotides, the CDR3 is TGTGCCAGCAGTTACTTGGGGGCTAATCAGCCCCAGCATTTT. Its translation: CASSYLGANQPQHF.